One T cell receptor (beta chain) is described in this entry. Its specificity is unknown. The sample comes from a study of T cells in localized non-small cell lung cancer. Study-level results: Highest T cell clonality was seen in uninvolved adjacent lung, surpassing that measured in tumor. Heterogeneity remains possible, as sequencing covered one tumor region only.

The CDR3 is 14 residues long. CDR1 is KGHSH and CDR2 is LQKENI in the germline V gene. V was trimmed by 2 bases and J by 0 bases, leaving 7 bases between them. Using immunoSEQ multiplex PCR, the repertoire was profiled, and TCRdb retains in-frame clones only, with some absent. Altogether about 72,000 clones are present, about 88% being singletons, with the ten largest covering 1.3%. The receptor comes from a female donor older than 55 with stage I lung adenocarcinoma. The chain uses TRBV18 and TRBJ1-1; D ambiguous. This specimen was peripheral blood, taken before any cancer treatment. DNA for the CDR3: TGTGCCAGCTCACCAACAGCCTTGAACACTGAAGCTTTCTTT. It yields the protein CASSPTALNTEAFF.